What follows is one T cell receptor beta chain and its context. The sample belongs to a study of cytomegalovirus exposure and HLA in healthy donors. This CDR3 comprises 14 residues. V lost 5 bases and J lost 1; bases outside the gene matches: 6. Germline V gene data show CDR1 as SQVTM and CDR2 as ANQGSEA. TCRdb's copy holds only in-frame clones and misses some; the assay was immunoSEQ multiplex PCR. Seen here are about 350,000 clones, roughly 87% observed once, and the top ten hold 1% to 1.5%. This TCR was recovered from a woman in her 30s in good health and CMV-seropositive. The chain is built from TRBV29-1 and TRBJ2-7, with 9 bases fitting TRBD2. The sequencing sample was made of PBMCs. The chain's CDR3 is CSVKGTSLSYEQYF. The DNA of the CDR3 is TGCAGCGTTAAGGGGACTAGCCTTTCCTACGAGCAGTACTTC.